This TCR beta chain is drawn from a study of CD8 T cells in Susac syndrome (dated 2019 in TCRdb). In the study overall: Repertoire sequencing was used to test whether CD8+ T cell activation and differentiation in Susac syndrome was antigen driven. The study at large found these results: The study acknowledged that relatively few individuals were included in the TCR sequencing and HLA analysis.

CDR1 SGHRS and CDR2 YFSETQ are derived from the germline V gene. V lost 4 bases and J lost 3 bases, and the count of bases not matched to a germline gene is 4. Spanning cysteine to phenylalanine, the CDR3 consists of 14 amino acids. The read is trimmed to its CDR3 DNA, 42 bases read in frame from base 1. RNA was extracted using the RNeasy kit, and roughly 0.45 to 1 microgram was reverse transcribed with random hexamers. TCR beta CDR3 regions were amplified with the immunoSEQ multiplex PCR assay covering 54 Vbeta and 13 Jbeta segments. PCR amplification bias was corrected using a synthetic template baseline for primer optimization and computational correction. Processing in the source paper ran as follows. Reads were assigned to V, D and J genes according to IMGT and analyzed in immunoSEQ Analyzer, with only productive sequences retained. Clonality was computed as one minus Shannon entropy normalized by log2 of the number of productive unique sequences. For each patient and control, public and private clones were evaluated among the 100 most prevalent clones. Susac-specific clones were defined as absent from healthy and MS cohorts, around 970 published viral clones and other ImmuneACCESS disease sequences. TCRdb reprocessed the public reads (quality trimming at Q25 with fastp, clone calling with MiXCR) and kept in-frame beta chains. Merged by CDR3 protein, the rows form single entries marked with the most common genes and DNA. Clone size and V and J calls follow TCRdb, not the original study. This sample holds more than 100,000 distinct CDR3 sequences; 90% to 95% were observed only once. The ten biggest clones cover more than 0.095% of the sample.

Peripheral blood CD8+ and CD4+ T cells from healthy donors, Susac syndrome patients and multiple sclerosis patients were profiled by high-throughput TCR beta sequencing. Healthy donors were age- and sex-matched controls. Bulk CD8+ and CD4+ T cells were purified by magnetic negative isolation, whereas CD8+ TEMRA cells were enriched by FACS. Blood was drawn into EDTA tubes, processed within 24 hours, and PBMCs were isolated by density gradient centrifugation. PBMCs destined for TCR sequencing were cryopreserved in liquid nitrogen and later thawed in a 37 °C water bath. The sorted or isolated CD4+, CD8+ and CD8+ TEMRA cells reached a purity of at least 90%. Concerning this clonotype: The antigen it binds to is not known. No much larger clone exists at a distance of one base, and base qualities are not known.

The sequenced material came from CD4+ T cells from PBMCs. The V and J genes are TRBV5-1 and TRBJ2-5; 9 of the junction bases match TRBD2. The TCR was taken from a human donor in good health. In nucleotide form, the sequence is TGCGCCAGCAGCCAGACTAGCGGAGAAGAGACCCAGTACTTC. This translates into CASSQTSGEETQYF.